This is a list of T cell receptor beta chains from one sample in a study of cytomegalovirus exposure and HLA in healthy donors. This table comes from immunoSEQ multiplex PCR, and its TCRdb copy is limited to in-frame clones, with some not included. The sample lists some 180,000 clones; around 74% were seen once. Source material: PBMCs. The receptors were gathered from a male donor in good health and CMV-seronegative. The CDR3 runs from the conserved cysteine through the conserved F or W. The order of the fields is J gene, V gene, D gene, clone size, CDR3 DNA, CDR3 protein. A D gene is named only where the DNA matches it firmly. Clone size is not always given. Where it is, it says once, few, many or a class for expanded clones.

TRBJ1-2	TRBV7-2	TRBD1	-	TGTGCCAGCAGCTCGAGGGCAGGGGGCGGTTTTAACTATGGCTACACCTTC	CASSSRAGGGFNYGYTF
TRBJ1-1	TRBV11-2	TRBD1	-	TGTGCCAGCAGCTTGACAGGGGGGAAGGGTTTCTTT	CASSLTGGKGFF
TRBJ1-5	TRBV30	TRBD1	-	TGTGCCTGGAGCTCAACAGGGGTTGGTCAGCCCCAGCATTTT	CAWSSTGVGQPQHF
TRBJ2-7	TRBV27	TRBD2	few	TGTGCCAGCAGTTTGTTCGCGGGGGACCCCTACGAGCAGTACTTC	CASSLFAGDPYEQYF
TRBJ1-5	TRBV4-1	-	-	TGCGCCAGCAGCCAGGTTGGAGGAGTACGGGATCAGCCCCAGCATTTT	CASSQVGGVRDQPQHF
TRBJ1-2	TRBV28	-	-	TGTGCCAGCAGTTTATTCCTGGGAGCTAATGGGAATGGCTACACCTTC	CASSLFLGANGNGYTF
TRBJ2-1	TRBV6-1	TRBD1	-	TGTGCCAGCAGAGCTCCGGGACAGGGGTCCACTGAGCAGTTCTTC	CASRAPGQGSTEQFF
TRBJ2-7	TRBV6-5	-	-	TGTGCCAGCAGCCGACCCCAGGGCACGAGGTACGAGCAGTACTTC	CASSRPQGTRYEQYF
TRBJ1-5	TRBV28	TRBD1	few	TGTGCCAGCAGTTCCCCAACAGGGGCCGATGATCAGCCCCAGCATTTT	CASSSPTGADDQPQHF
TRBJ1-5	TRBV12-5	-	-	TGTGCTAGTGGTTTGCCTTCGGGTACCCGACCAGATCAGCCCCAGCATTTT	CASGLPSGTRPDQPQHF
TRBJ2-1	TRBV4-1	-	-	TGCGCCAGCAGCCAAGTAGGGCGTCGGGAGGAGCAGTTCTTC	CASSQVGRREEQFF
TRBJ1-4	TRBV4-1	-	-	TGCGCCAGCAGCTCACAACATGGGGCCTTGCAGCCTTATGCAACTAATGAAAAACTGTTTTTT	CASSSQHGALQPYATNEKLFF
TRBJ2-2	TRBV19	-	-	TGTGCCAGTAGTCTGGGGCCGAACACCGGGGAGCTGTTTTTT	CASSLGPNTGELFF
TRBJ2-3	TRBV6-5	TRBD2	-	TGTGCCAGCAGTAAGGGACTAGCGGGAGCAGATACGCAGTATTTT	CASSKGLAGADTQYF
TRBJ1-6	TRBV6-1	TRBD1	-	TGTGCCAGCAGTGAAGGGGGGACAGGCTCTTCATCCCTCCACTTT	CASSEGGTGSSSLHF
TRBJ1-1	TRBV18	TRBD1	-	TGTGCCAGCTCAAACGGACAGGACACTGAAGCTTTCTTT	CASSNGQDTEAFF
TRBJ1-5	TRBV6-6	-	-	TGTGCCAGCAGTTACTTGGGGCTTTGCAATCAGCCCCAGCATTTT	CASSYLGLCNQPQHF